This T cell receptor (beta chain) was retrieved from a study of blood T cell repertoires in COVID-19. Only in-frame clones appear in the TCRdb table, and some are missing; sequencing was by immunoSEQ multiplex PCR. The sample lists under 350,000 clones, around 92% occurring once. V dropped 2 bases and J dropped 6; count of bases not matched to a gene: 5. This CDR3 has 15 residues. Germline V gene data show CDR1 as SGDLS and CDR2 as YYNGEE. The receptor was isolated from a woman aged 25 to 45 with COVID-19, enrolled during active disease. The chain links TRBV9 to TRBJ1-6, with 7 bases identical to TRBD1. The specimen was peripheral blood. This CDR3 reads CASSVEQGTNSPLHF. CDR3 DNA: TGTGCCAGCAGCGTTGAACAGGGGACTAATTCACCCCTCCACTTT.